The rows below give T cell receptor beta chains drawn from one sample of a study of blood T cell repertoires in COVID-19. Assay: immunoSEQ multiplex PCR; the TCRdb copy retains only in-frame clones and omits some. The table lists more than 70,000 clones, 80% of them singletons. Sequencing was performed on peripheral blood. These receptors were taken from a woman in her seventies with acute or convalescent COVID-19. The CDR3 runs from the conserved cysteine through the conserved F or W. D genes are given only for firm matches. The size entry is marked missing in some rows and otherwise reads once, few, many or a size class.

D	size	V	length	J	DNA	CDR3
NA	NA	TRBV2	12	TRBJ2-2	TGTGTCCTTGGACACCAACCCGGGGAGCTGTTTTTT	CVLGHQPGELFF
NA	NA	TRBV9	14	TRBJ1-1	TGTGCCAGCAGCACCTCAGGGTATGGATCTGAAGCTTTCTTT	CASSTSGYGSEAFF
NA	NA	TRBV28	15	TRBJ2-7	TGTGCCAGCAGCCGACAGGTCTTCTTCTCCTACGAGCAGTACTTC	CASSRQVFFSYEQYF
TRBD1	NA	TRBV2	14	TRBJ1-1	TGTGCCAGCAGTGAACAGGGGGCGCGCACTGAAGCTTTCTTT	CASSEQGARTEAFF
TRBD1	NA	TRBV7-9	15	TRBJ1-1	TGTGCCAGCAGCTCGACAGGGGGCTGGGGCACTGAAGCTTTCTTT	CASSSTGGWGTEAFF
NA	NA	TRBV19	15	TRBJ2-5	TGTGCCAGTAGTATGGATCCGACACGCCAAGAGACCCAGTACTTC	CASSMDPTRQETQYF
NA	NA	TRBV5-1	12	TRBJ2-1	TGCGCCAGCAAGCAGGGGCACGGTGAGCAGTTCTTC	CASKQGHGEQFF
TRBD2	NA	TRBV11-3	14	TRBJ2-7	TGTGCCAGCAGCGACCGACTAGCGCCTTACGAGCAGTACTTC	CASSDRLAPYEQYF
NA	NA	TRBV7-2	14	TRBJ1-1	TGTGCCACTACCTTTCGAGGGAAGAACACTGAAGCTTTCTTT	CATTFRGKNTEAFF
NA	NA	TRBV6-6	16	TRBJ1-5	TGTGCCAGCAGCTTATCAGGAGGGGCAGGCAATCAGCCCCAGCATTTT	CASSLSGGAGNQPQHF
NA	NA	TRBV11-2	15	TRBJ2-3	TGTGCCAGCAGCTTAGATAAGCGGGGCACAGATACGCAGTATTTT	CASSLDKRGTDTQYF
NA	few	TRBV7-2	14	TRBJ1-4	TGTGCCAGCAGCTCCACCCGGGGGAGGGAAAAACTGTTTTTT	CASSSTRGREKLFF
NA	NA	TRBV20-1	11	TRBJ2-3	TGCAGTGCACATCATACAGATACGCAGTATTTT	CSAHHTDTQYF
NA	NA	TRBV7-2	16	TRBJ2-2	TGTGCCAGCAGCTCCTACCTGAGAAGCTACACCGGGGAGCTGTTTTTT	CASSSYLRSYTGELFF
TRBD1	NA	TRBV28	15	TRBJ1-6	TGTGCCAGCAGCCCTCCGACAGGGGGCCAATCACCCCTCCACTTT	CASSPPTGGQSPLHF
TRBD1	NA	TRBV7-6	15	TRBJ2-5	TGTGCCAGCAGCAACCTACAGGGGGCGTGGGAGACCCAGTACTTC	CASSNLQGAWETQYF
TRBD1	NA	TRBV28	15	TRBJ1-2	TGTGCCAGCAGACCCCAGGGGGGTATTGGCTATGGCTACACCTTC	CASRPQGGIGYGYTF
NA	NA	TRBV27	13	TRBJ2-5	TGTGCCAGCAGACCAACAGGGTCGGGGACCCAGTACTTC	CASRPTGSGTQYF
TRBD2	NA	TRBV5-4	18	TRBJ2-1	TGTGCCAGCAGCTCCAACGGACCTCTAGCGGGAGTTCTAGATGAGCAGTTCTTC	CASSSNGPLAGVLDEQFF
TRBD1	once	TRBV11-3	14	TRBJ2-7	TGTGCCAGCAGCCCGACAGGGAGTACCTACGAGCAGTACTTC	CASSPTGSTYEQYF